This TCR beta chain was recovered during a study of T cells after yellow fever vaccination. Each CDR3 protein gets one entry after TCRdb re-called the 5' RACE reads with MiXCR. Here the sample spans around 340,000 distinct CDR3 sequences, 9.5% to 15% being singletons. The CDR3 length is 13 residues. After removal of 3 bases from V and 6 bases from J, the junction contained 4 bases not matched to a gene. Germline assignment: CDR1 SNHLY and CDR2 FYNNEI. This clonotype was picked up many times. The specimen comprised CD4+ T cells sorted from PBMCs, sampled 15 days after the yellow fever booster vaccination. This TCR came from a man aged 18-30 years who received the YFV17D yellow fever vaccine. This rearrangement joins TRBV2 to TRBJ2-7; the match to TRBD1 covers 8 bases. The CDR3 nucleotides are TGTGCCAGCAGTGAGGTAACAGGGGGCGAGCAGTACGTC. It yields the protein CASSEVTGGEQYV.